This T cell receptor beta chain was retrieved from a study of T cell repertoires in cytomegalovirus infection. Study overall: Matching HLA type and CMV infection were both indicated by public TCR beta signatures.

One entry per CDR3 protein results from TCRdb running MiXCR on the reads. Here the sample spans approximately 990,000 distinct CDR3 sequences, roughly a third being singletons. This clonotype has ten or more counts. Its target is not known. General study points: Carriers of CMV plus the relevant HLA were identified by cumulative public TCR beta family frequency. The study found HLA-C-restricted CMV-specific TCR beta clonotypes dominating the ex vivo response.

Trimming left V 0 bases short and J 5 bases short, with 13 bases between. This CDR3 has 15 amino acids. Germline CDR1 and CDR2: SGHVS and FNYEAQ. This clonotype was sampled from a human donor in good health (CMV status not recorded). Some clones in this sample may be carry-over from other donors' samples. The J gene is TRBJ1-1, the V gene TRBV7-6, with D maybe TRBD1 (6 bases). The sequenced sample was cultured CD8+ T cells from PBMCs, obtained from culture after CMV antigen stimulation. Here the CDR3 DNA reads TGTGCCAGCAGCTTAGCGGAAGGGGGAGTTACTGAAGCTTTCTTT. This gives the protein CASSLAEGGVTEAFF.